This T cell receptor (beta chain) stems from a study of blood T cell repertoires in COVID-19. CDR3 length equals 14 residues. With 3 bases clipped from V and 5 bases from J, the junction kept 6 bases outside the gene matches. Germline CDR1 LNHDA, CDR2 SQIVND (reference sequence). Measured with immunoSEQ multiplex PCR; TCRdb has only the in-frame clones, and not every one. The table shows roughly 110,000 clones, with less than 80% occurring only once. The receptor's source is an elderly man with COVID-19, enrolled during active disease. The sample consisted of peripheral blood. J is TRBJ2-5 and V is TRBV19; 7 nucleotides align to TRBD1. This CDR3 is CASSIRSRGETQYF. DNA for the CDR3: TGTGCCAGTAGTATTCGGTCCAGGGGGGAGACCCAGTACTTC.